This T cell receptor beta chain was documented in a study of blood T cell repertoires in COVID-19. Study background: Sites in the United States, Italy and Spain provided acute and convalescent COVID-19 samples.

As handled by the study authors: Amplification of reference gene primers provided the estimated nucleated cell counts. Produced via immunoSEQ multiplex PCR; TCRdb's table is partial and in-frame only. V and J calls and clone size are given by that table; D and trimming were obtained from the DNA. In the table there are around 200,000 clones, 89% of which are singletons. Sequencing was performed on PBMCs or T cells enriched from blood (not recorded which). The clonotype originates from a woman aged 40-49 years with acute COVID-19.

CDR3 sequence (DNA): TGTGCCAGCAGCCAAGCCCTAAGGAGAGGGCAAGTAGATACGCAGTATTTT. Translated: CASSQALRRGQVDTQYF. V gene TRBV4-2 combines with J gene TRBJ2-3; the D gene is possibly TRBD2 (5 bases). V was trimmed by 1 base and J by 5 bases, leaving 19 bases between them. Germline CDR1 LGHNA, CDR2 YNFKEQ. The CDR3 loop spans 17 amino acids.